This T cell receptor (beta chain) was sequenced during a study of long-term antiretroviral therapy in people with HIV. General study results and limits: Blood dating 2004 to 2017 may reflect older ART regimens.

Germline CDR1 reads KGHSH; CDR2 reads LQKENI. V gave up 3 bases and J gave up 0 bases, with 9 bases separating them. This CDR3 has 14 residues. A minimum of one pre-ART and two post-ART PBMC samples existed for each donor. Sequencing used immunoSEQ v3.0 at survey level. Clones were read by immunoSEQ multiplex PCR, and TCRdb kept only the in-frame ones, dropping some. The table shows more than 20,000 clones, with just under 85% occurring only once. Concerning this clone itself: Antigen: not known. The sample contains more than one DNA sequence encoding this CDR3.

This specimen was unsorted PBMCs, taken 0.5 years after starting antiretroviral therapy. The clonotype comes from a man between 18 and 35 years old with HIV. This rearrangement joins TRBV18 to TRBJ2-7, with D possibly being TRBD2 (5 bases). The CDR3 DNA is TGTGCCAGCTCACCCGGACTCAGCTCCTACGAGCAGTACTTC. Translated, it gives CASSPGLSSYEQYF. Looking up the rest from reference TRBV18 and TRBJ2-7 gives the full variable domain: NAGVMQNPRHLVRRRGQEARLRCSPMKGHSHVYWYRQLPEEGLKFMVYLQKENIIDESGMPKERFSAEFPKEGPSILRIQQVVRGDSAAYFCASSPGLSSYEQYFGPGTRLTVT.